The sequence of this T cell receptor beta chain was determined in a study of T cells in Graves' hyperthyroidism and ophthalmopathy. The CDR3 length is 16 residues. V shed 6 bases and J 1 base; nucleotides not matched to a gene: 8. Germline V gene data show CDR1 as KGHSH and CDR2 as LQKENI. This clonotype was picked up a small number of times. Aged 18 to 65, the patients had hyperthyroidism that was newly diagnosed and had lasted under 2 months. Amplified TCR beta CDR3 regions derived from RNA transcripts. A first-round RT-PCR of the TCR CDR3 used the HTBI primer set. Using its own MiXCR run on the multiplex PCR reads, TCRdb lists one record per CDR3 protein. The data contain 690,000 or so distinct CDR3 sequences, 15% to 20% of them seen just once; the ten biggest clones take up 16%.

The sequenced material came from blood. This sequence was found in a woman in her 50s with Graves' hyperthyroidism that later progressed to Graves' ophthalmopathy. This chain joins TRBV18 and TRBJ2-1; 8 nucleotides match TRBD2. The CDR3 DNA follows: TGTGCCAGCTCGGCTGGCGGGGGGTTTTCCTACAATGAGCAGTTCTTC. It specifies CASSAGGGFSYNEQFF.